The following is a T cell receptor (beta chain) sequence with its context. Its antigen is not identified. This entry is derived from a study of T cell responses to AZD1222 COVID-19 vaccine. Findings and limits, study-wide: Donors skewed white British and female; clonal diversity was possibly underestimated. Close to half of all spike-specific TCRs reportedly target regions of the variants that are unmutated. Repertoire sampling occurred only after the peak T cell response.

Assay: immunoSEQ multiplex PCR; the TCRdb copy retains only in-frame clones and omits some. This sample has 110,000 to 150,000 clones, with approximately 91% found just once. This CDR3 is built from 14 residues. Trimming shortened V by 7 bases and J by 10 bases, and 20 bases separated the two germline ends. CDR1 and CDR2 from the germline V gene are SGHRS and YFSETQ. Samples with a second dose at about 4 or about 12 weeks were pooled together. The origin of this receptor is an adult who received the AZD1222 COVID-19 vaccine. This sequence joins TRBV5-1 and TRBJ1-4; a weak D match, TRBD1 (6 bases). The specimen was peripheral blood, collected 28 days after the second AZD1222 dose. CDR3: CASRWTAGDGKLFF. The CDR3 nucleotides read TGCGCCAGCCGATGGACGGCAGGGGACGGAAAACTGTTTTTT. The full variable domain, with the rest looked up from reference TRBV5-1 and TRBJ1-4, is KAGVTQTPRYLIKTRGQQVTLSCSPISGHRSVSWYQQTPGQGLQFLFEYFSETQRNKGNFPGRFSGRQFSNSRSEMNVSTLELGDSALYLCASRWTAGDGKLFFGSGTQLSVL.